What follows are 25 T cell receptor beta chains derived from one specimen sequenced in a study of PD-L1 blockade in urothelial cancer (dated by TCRdb to about 2017). According to the study, the label for this sample's time point signals: peripheral blood 6 weeks after treatment start. Receptor libraries were prepared by the immunoSEQ multiplex PCR assay. What TCRdb holds here is the immuneACCESS table cut down to in-frame rearrangements. Part of the clones is not present; checked against another copy, under half of the missing clones reflect an unresolved V gene, and the others are unexplained. The sample has around 110,000 clones on record, more than 85% of them singletons. The ten top clones hold approximately 3.5% of the sample. Sample: PBMCs, taken around atezolizumab (anti-PD-L1) treatment. These receptors were taken from a man aged 55 to 70 with urothelial cancer.

The rearrangement joins TRBV10-2 to TRBJ1-6; D possibly corresponds to TRBD1 (6 bases). CDR3 length equals 15 residues. The V end was cut by 4 bases, the J end by 4 bases, with 11 bases between. From germline, CDR1 is WSHSY and CDR2 SAAADI. Here the CDR3 reads CASSAGRGYNSPLHF. In nucleotides, the CDR3 is TGCGCCAGCAGTGCCGGCAGGGGTTATAATTCACCCCTCCACTTT.

This clone has just one count. The chain joins TRBV5-6 to TRBJ2-5; D is possibly TRBD1 (6 bases). Germline CDR1 and CDR2: SGHDT and YYEEEE. Trimming stripped 4 bases from V and 3 bases from J, with 13 bases between. This CDR3 is 14 amino acids long. The CDR3 sequence: CASSLVGGKETQYF. DNA of the CDR3: TGTGCCAGCAGCCTAGTAGGGGGTAAAGAGACCCAGTACTTC. The variable domain in full, with the rest retrieved from reference TRBV5-6 and TRBJ2-5, is DAGVTQSPTHLIKTRGQQVTLRCSPKSGHDTVSWYQQALGQGPQFIFQYYEEEERQRGNFPDRFSGHQFPNYSSELNVNALLLGDSALYLCASSLVGGKETQYFGPGTRLLVL.

The CDR3 is CASSLEGGVVYRYNEQFF. CDR3 in DNA: TGTGCCAGCAGCTTAGAGGGCGGGGTGGTATACCGCTACAATGAGCAGTTCTTC. The chain combines TRBV7-2 with TRBJ2-1; the D gene is possibly TRBD2 (6 bases). Germline loops: CDR1 SGHTA, CDR2 FQGNSA. V gave up 1 base and J gave up 3 bases, with 19 bases separating them. CDR3 size: 18 residues.

The gene calls are TRBV7-3 and TRBJ1-4, with TRBD1 as a possible D gene (5 bases). This CDR3 is 15 amino acids long. Germline CDR1 SGHTA, CDR2 FQGTGA. Trimming shortened V by 5 bases and J by 4 bases, and 14 bases separated the two germline ends. CDR3 in DNA: TGTGCCAGCAGCCCCCGGGGAGGACATAATGAAAAACTGTTTTTT. It translates to CASSPRGGHNEKLFF.

The chain carries TRBV6-4 and TRBJ2-7, with 8 bases that match TRBD2. Germline V gives CDR1 MRHNA, CDR2 SNTAGT. CDR3 length: 18 residues. Germline trimming cut 6 bases from V and 0 bases from J; bases unmatched to any gene: 16. This chain's CDR3 is CASSPPGGAADNSYEQYF. CDR3 sequence (DNA): TGTGCCAGCAGCCCCCCGGGGGGGGCAGCGGACAACTCCTACGAGCAGTACTTC.

The V call is TRBV5-6, the J call TRBJ1-5, with 8 nucleotides matching TRBD1. Germline V gives CDR1 SGHDT, CDR2 YYEEEE. The CDR3 totals 18 residues. V lost 2 bases, J lost 3 bases, and 13 bases stayed unmatched. The DNA of the CDR3 is TGTGCCAGCAGCTTTGGACAGGGAATCCCAAATTTCAATCAGCCCCAGCATTTT. Protein sequence: CASSFGQGIPNFNQPQHF.

V gene TRBV6-5 combines with J gene TRBJ2-7; D might be TRBD2 (7 bases). There are 12 residues in the CDR3. V shed 7 bases and J shed 6 bases, with 13 bases lying between them. Looked up from germline, CDR1 is MNHEY and CDR2 is SVGAGI. In DNA form, the CDR3 reads TGTGCCAGCACTAAGGGGGGGGGCGAGCAGTACTTC. Protein: CASTKGGGEQYF.

In this sample, this clone turned up once. The chain links TRBV7-3 to TRBJ2-3; 15 bases agree with TRBD2. CDR3 length equals 17 residues. Germline V gene lookup returns CDR1 SGHTA and CDR2 FQGTGA. V lost 6 bases, J lost 4 bases, and 8 bases stayed unmatched. CDR3 loop: CASSTGGTSGGSDTQYF. The CDR3 DNA is TGTGCCAGCAGTACAGGGGGGACTAGCGGGGGGTCAGATACGCAGTATTTT.

The rearrangement uses TRBV27 and TRBJ1-2, with no clear D. The germline V gene encodes CDR1 MNHEY and CDR2 SMNVEV (reference sequence). V gave up 3 bases and J gave up 6 bases, with 11 bases separating them. This CDR3 contains 13 residues. CDR3 sequence reads: CASSLRSEDGYTF. The CDR3 DNA follows: TGTGCCAGCAGTTTGCGATCAGAGGATGGCTACACCTTC.

The V and J genes are TRBV6-5 and TRBJ2-3, with TRBD2 matching 8 bases. CDR3 length: 16 amino acids. The V gene's germline CDR1 is MNHEY and CDR2 SVGAGI. J gave up 6 bases and V 2 bases, and 10 bases lay outside the gene matches. This CDR3 is CASSYTGTRVPDTQYF. The DNA of the CDR3 is TGTGCCAGCAGTTACACCGGGACTAGAGTCCCGGATACGCAGTATTTT.

The chain uses TRBV28 and TRBJ2-7, with D possibly TRBD2 on 6 matching bases. V dropped 8 bases and J dropped 0 bases, with 14 bases sitting between them. From germline, CDR1 is MDHEN and CDR2 SYDVKM. CDR3 length equals 14 residues. CDR3 nucleotides: TGTGCCAGCCTCCCTGGAGGGAGCTCCTACGAGCAGTACTTC. This sequence encodes CASLPGGSSYEQYF. Looking up the rest from reference TRBV28 and TRBJ2-7 gives the full variable domain: DVKVTQSSRYLVKRTGEKVFLECVQDMDHENMFWYRQDPGLGLRLIYFSYDVKMKEKGDIPEGYSVSREKKERFSLILESASTNQTSMYLCASLPGGSSYEQYFGPGTRLTVT.

For the CDR3, the DNA is TGTGCCAGCAGCGCTACAGGGGGCGTAGGAGCTTTCTTT. Translated, it gives CASSATGGVGAFF. The rearrangement links TRBV5-5 to TRBJ1-1; 9 nucleotides line up with TRBD1. CDR1 is SGHKS, CDR2 YYEKEE, per germline (reference sequence). The CDR3 totals 13 residues. The V and J ends lost 4 bases and 10 bases, in that order; junction bases with no gene match: 8.

The chain uses TRBV5-8 and TRBJ2-7, with TRBD1 matching over 7 bases. Germline V gives CDR1 SGHTS, CDR2 YDEGEE. J was trimmed by 2 bases and V by 7 bases; bases with no gene match: 9. CDR3 length: 14 residues. This chain's CDR3 is CASGTAGGTYEQYF. For the CDR3, the DNA is TGTGCCAGCGGCACGGCAGGGGGTACCTACGAGCAGTACTTC.

The gene calls are TRBV28 and TRBJ2-1; weak D call: TRBD2 (6 bases). The germline gives CDR1 MDHEN, CDR2 SYDVKM. The CDR3 sequence is 18 residues long. V gave up 5 bases and J gave up 0 bases, with 20 bases separating them. The CDR3 protein is CASSNPTASDSSYNEQFF. The CDR3 nucleotides read TGTGCCAGCAGTAATCCTACCGCTAGCGATAGCTCCTACAATGAGCAGTTCTTC.

The chain combines TRBV19 with TRBJ1-6; 7 bases are shared with TRBD1. The CDR3 sequence is 14 residues long. Trimming cost V 3 bases and J 7 bases; bases outside gene matches: 3. Germline V gene lookup returns CDR1 LNHDA and CDR2 SQIVND (reference sequence). The CDR3 DNA reads TGTGCCAGTAGTATTTCGACAGGGAATTCACCCCTCCACTTT. Residues: CASSISTGNSPLHF.

This clone was counted a single time. The chain combines TRBV5-6 with TRBJ1-5, with a tentative D call TRBD1 (5 bases). Trimming shortened V by 1 base and J by 10 bases, and 18 bases separated the two germline ends. This CDR3 contains 15 residues. Germline CDR1 and CDR2: SGHDT and YYEEEE. CDR3 DNA: TGTGCCAGCAGCTTGTCTACAGGAGTTAGGGCTCCCCAGCATTTT. Amino acid sequence: CASSLSTGVRAPQHF.

The chain has TRBV4-1 and TRBJ2-4; a possible D gene is TRBD2 (5 bases). The V gene's germline CDR1 is MGHRA and CDR2 YSYEKL. V gave up 0 bases and J gave up 11 bases, with 14 bases separating them. The CDR3 totals 14 residues. CDR3 DNA sequence: TGCGCCAGCAGCCAAGATGCGGGCGGGTTCTTTCAGTACTTC. This translates into CASSQDAGGFFQYF.

V and J are TRBV6-5 and TRBJ1-1; unclear D gene. The CDR3 spans 13 residues. Trimming cost V 6 bases and J 7 bases, with 15 bases left between them. Looked up from germline, CDR1 is MNHEY and CDR2 is SVGAGI. The CDR3 spells CASSSADRGEAFF. The DNA for the CDR3 is TGTGCCAGCAGCTCCGCCGATCGGGGTGAAGCTTTCTTT.

The J gene is TRBJ1-5, the V gene TRBV6-5; D is perhaps TRBD1 (5 bases). The length of the CDR3 is 14 residues. V lost 2 bases to trimming and J lost 2 bases, with 7 bases between them. Germline CDR1 and CDR2: MNHEY and SVGAGI. CDR3 nucleotide sequence: TGTGCCAGCAGTTACGGGGCGGGCAATCAGCCCCAGCATTTT. Residues: CASSYGAGNQPQHF.

In its sample, this clone was seen once. The J gene is TRBJ2-4, the V gene TRBV5-4, with 12 bases lining up with TRBD2. V trimming: 4 bases; J trimming: 5 bases; junction bases outside the gene matches: 4. Germline CDR1 and CDR2: SGHNT and YYREEE (reference sequence). This CDR3 contains 15 residues. CDR3 bases: TGTGCCAGCAGCCGAGGACTAGCGGGACAAAACATTCAGTACTTC. Amino acids: CASSRGLAGQNIQYF. Full variable domain (outside the CDR3, taken from reference TRBV5-4 and TRBJ2-4): ETGVTQSPTHLIKTRGQQVTLRCSSQSGHNTVSWYQQALGQGPQFIFQYYREEENGRGNFPPRFSGLQFPNYSSELNVNALELDDSALYLCASSRGLAGQNIQYFGAGTRLSVL.

The chain has TRBV28 and TRBJ2-7; 13 bases align to TRBD2. Germline V CDR1 and CDR2: MDHEN, SYDVKM. After removal of 3 bases from V and 7 bases from J, the junction contained 6 bases not matched to a gene. The length of the CDR3 is 15 residues. In DNA, the CDR3 is TGTGCCAGCAGTTTCGGGACTAGCGGGATCTCGGAGCAGTACTTC. Translated: CASSFGTSGISEQYF.

This rearrangement joins TRBV6-1 to TRBJ1-1, with 10 bases aligning to TRBD1. CDR3 length equals 16 residues. V lost 4 bases, J lost 4 bases, and 9 bases stayed unmatched. Germline V lookup: CDR1 MNHNS, CDR2 SASEGT. CDR3: CASSGDRGEGGTEAFF. In nucleotides, the CDR3 is TGTGCCAGCAGTGGGGACAGGGGCGAGGGAGGCACTGAAGCTTTCTTT.

The chain joins TRBV2 to TRBJ2-1, with 13 bases identical to TRBD2. The CDR3 runs to 15 residues. J lost 6 bases, V lost 5 bases, and 4 bases had no gene match. Germline assignment: CDR1 SNHLY and CDR2 FYNNEI. The CDR3, as DNA: TGTGCCAGCAGTACTAGCGGGAGGGCCCTCAATGAGCAGTTCTTC. Translated, it gives CASSTSGRALNEQFF.

In the case of this clone: A junction boundary mismatches the germline segment, possibly from a read error. The chain combines TRBV5-3 with TRBJ1-3; D is undetermined. TRBV5-3 is classed as an ORF, of uncertain function. The CDR3 loop spans 14 amino acids. The CDR3 bases are TGTGCGAGAAACCGGGGAAGCCCTGGAAACACCATATATTTT. It codes for CARNRGSPGNTIYF.

The chain employs TRBV2 and TRBJ2-7; TRBD2 matches 7 bases. The germline CDR1 and CDR2 sequences are SNHLY and FYNNEI. The ends lost 4 bases at V and 6 bases at J; junction bases unmatched: 9. This CDR3 has 14 amino acids. The CDR3 DNA follows: TGTGCCAGCAGTGTTCGGCGGGAGCTGGGCGAGCAGTACTTC. It encodes CASSVRRELGEQYF.